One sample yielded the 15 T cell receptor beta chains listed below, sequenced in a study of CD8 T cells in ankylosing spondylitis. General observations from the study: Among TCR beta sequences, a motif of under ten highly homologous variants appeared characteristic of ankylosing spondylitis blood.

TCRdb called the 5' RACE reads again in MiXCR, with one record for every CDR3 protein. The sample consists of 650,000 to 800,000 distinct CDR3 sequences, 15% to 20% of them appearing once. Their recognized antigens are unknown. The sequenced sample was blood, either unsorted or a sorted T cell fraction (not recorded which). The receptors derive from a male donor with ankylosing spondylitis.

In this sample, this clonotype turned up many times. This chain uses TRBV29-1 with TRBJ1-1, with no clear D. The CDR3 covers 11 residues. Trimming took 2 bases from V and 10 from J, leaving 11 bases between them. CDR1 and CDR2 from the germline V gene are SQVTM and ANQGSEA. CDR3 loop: CSVESGMGAFF. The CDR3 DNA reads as TGCAGCGTTGAATCCGGGATGGGAGCTTTCTTT.

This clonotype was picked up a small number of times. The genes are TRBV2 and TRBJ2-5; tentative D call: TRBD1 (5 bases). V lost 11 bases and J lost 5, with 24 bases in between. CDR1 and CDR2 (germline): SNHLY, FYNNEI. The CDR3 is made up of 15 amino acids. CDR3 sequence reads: CADAADSNRVETQYF. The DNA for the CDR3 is TGTGCCGACGCCGCCGACAGCAATAGGGTTGAGACCCAGTACTTC.

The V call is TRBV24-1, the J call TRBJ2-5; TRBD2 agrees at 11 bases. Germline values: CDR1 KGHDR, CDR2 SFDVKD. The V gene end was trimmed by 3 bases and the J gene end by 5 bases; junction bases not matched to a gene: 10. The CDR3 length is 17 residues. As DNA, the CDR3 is TGTGCCACCAGTGATCCCCTAGGGACTAGCGGAGTGGAGACCCAGTACTTC. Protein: CATSDPLGTSGVETQYF.

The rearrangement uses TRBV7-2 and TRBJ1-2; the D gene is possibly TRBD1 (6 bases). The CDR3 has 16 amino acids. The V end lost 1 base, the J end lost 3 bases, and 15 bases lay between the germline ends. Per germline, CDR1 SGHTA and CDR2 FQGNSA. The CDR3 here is CASSLGGGLWYYGYTF. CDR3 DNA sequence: TGTGCCAGCAGCTTAGGAGGGGGGCTCTGGTACTATGGCTACACCTTC.

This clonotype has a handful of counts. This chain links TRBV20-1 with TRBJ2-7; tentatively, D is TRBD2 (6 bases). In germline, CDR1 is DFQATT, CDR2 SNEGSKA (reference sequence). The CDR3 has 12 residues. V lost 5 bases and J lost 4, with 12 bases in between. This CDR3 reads CSAAPGRYEQYF. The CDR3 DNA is TGCAGTGCTGCCCCAGGGAGGTACGAGCAGTACTTC.

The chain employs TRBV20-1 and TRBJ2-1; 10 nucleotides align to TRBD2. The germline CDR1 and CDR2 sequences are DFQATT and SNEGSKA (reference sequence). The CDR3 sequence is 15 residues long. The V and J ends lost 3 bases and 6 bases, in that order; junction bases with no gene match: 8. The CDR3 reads CSASAPASGSNEQFF. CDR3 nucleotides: TGCAGTGCTAGCGCCCCGGCTAGCGGGAGCAATGAGCAGTTCTTC.

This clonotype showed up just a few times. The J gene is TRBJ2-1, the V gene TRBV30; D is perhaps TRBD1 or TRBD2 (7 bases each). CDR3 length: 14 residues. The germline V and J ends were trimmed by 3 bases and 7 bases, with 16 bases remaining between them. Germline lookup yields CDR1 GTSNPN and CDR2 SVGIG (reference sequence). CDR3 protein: CAWRGGGDANEQFF. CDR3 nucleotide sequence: TGTGCCTGGAGGGGAGGGGGCGACGCGAATGAGCAGTTCTTC.

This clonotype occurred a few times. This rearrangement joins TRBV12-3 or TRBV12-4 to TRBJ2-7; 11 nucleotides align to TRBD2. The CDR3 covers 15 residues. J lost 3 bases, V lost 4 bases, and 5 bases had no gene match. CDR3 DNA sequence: TGTGCCAGCAGTTCCCTGACTAGCGGGAACTACGAGCAGTACTTC. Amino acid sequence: CASSSLTSGNYEQYF.

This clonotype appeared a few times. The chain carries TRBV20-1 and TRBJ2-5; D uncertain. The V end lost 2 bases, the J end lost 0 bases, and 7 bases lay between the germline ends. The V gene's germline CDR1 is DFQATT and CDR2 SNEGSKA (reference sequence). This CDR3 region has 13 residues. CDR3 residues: CSARFRDQETQYF. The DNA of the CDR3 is TGCAGTGCTAGATTTAGAGACCAAGAGACCCAGTACTTC.

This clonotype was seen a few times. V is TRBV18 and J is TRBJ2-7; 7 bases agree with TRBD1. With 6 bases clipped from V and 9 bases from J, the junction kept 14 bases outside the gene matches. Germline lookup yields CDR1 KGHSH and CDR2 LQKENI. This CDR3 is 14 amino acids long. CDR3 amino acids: CASSPPGTAIVQYF. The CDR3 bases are TGTGCCAGCTCCCCCCCAGGGACAGCAATTGTGCAGTACTTC. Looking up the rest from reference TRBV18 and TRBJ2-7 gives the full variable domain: NAGVMQNPRHLVRRRGQEARLRCSPMKGHSHVYWYRQLPEEGLKFMVYLQKENIIDESGMPKERFSAEFPKEGPSILRIQQVVRGDSAAYFCASSPPGTAIVQYFGPGTRLTVT.

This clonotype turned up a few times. In DNA, the CDR3 is TGTGCCAGCAGTTTACCGGCATCTCATAGCACAGATACGCAGTATTTT. Translating gives CASSLPASHSTDTQYF. This rearrangement joins TRBV28 to TRBJ2-3, with no clear D. V gave up 2 bases and J gave up 0 bases, with 12 bases separating them. This CDR3 has 16 residues. Germline CDR1 reads MDHEN; CDR2 reads SYDVKM.

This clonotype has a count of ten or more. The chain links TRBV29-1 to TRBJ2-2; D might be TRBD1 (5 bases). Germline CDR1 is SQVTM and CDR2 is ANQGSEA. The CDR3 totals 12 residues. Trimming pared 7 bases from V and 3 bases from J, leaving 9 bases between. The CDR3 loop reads CSAVTDTGELFF. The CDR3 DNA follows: TGCAGCGCCGTGACAGACACCGGGGAGCTGTTTTTT.

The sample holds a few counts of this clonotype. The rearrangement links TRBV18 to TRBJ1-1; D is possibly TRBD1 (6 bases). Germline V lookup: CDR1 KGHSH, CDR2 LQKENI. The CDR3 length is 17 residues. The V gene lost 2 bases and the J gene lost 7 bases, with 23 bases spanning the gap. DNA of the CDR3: TGTGCCAGCTCACCATCCCCAACCTCGACAGGAGGATATGAAGCTTTCTTT. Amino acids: CASSPSPTSTGGYEAFF. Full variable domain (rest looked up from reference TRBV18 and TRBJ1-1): NAGVMQNPRHLVRRRGQEARLRCSPMKGHSHVYWYRQLPEEGLKFMVYLQKENIIDESGMPKERFSAEFPKEGPSILRIQQVVRGDSAAYFCASSPSPTSTGGYEAFFGQGTRLTVV.

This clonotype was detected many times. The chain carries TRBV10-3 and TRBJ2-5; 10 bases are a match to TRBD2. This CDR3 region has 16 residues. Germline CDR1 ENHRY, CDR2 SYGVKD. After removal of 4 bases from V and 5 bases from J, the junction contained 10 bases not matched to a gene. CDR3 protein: CAISGTSGAAGETQYF. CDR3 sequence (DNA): TGTGCCATCAGTGGAACTAGCGGGGCCGCAGGGGAGACCCAGTACTTC.

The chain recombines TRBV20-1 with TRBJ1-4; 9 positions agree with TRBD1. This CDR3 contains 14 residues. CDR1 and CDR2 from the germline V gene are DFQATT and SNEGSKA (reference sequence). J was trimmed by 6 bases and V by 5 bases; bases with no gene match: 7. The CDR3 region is CSARLTGGHEKLFF. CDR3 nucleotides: TGCAGTGCTCGCCTGACAGGGGGACATGAAAAACTGTTTTTT.